This T cell receptor beta chain was obtained from a study of blood T cells in healthy people across ages. In the study overall: Capturing about one barcoded beta molecule per two T cells was achieved by template switching. Whole-study findings and limits: Higher naive T cell percentage went strongly together with higher TCR beta diversity.

Germline values: CDR1 SGHAT, CDR2 FQNNGV. The CDR3 is 15 amino acids. V lost 0 bases and J lost 2, with 10 bases in between. PCR was performed a second time for roughly 7 to 12 cycles using a sample-barcoded 5' primer and a J-beta primer mix. TCRdb fed the 5' RACE reads into MiXCR, producing one record per CDR3 protein. This sample carries approximately 1.5 million distinct CDR3 sequences, 40% to 45% of them seen once, and the ten largest clones take less than 5%. With regard to this clonotype: Its specificity is unknown.

Sequenced sample: blood. The TCR sequence derives from a young woman in good health. V gene TRBV11-2 combines with J gene TRBJ1-1; D unclear. The CDR3 region has the DNA TGTGCCAGCAGCTTAGACTCGGCAGTCAACACTGAAGCTTTCTTT. As protein: CASSLDSAVNTEAFF.